The clone carrying this TCR beta chain was recorded many times. Antigen specificity is unknown. Looked up from germline, CDR1 is MNHNS and CDR2 is SASEGT. This CDR3 is built from 12 residues. Trimming shortened V by 6 bases and J by 5 bases, and 7 bases separated the two germline ends. This sample is drawn from a study of T cells in Graves' hyperthyroidism and ophthalmopathy. Study as a whole: Peripheral blood draws took place at initial diagnosis, ahead of any treatment.

Study findings and constraints: Most thyroid clonotypes that were expanded above 0.001 also turned up in blood.

Clinical symptoms, serum thyroxine and TRAb, thyroid ultrasound and orbital computed tomography were used for the diagnoses. From RNA transcripts, TCR beta CDR3 regions were amplified. TCR CDR3 underwent first-round RT-PCR with the HTBI primer set. TCRdb ran MiXCR on the multiplex PCR reads and lists one entry per CDR3 protein. The table has about 360,000 distinct CDR3 sequences, roughly 14% seen once. This sequence was found in a man between 25 and 39 years old with Graves' hyperthyroidism that later progressed to Graves' ophthalmopathy. The chain has TRBV6-1 and TRBJ2-2; D may be TRBD2 (5 bases). The source material was blood. The CDR3 protein is CASRKRTGELFF. CDR3 sequence (DNA): TGTGCCAGCAGGAAGCGGACCGGGGAGCTGTTTTTT.